These T cell receptor beta chains were read from a single sample in a study of blood T cell repertoires in COVID-19. Produced via immunoSEQ multiplex PCR; TCRdb's table is partial and in-frame only. The table shows about 300,000 clones, with about 85% occurring only once. Sequenced input: PBMCs or T cells enriched from blood (not recorded which). These receptors were obtained from a woman aged 25 to 45 who had been exposed to COVID-19. CDR3s leave out the opening cysteine and the closing phenylalanine or tryptophan.

v_gene,j_gene,CDR3aa
TRBV19,TRBJ2-5,ASSIAGDRAWETQY
TRBV7-6,TRBJ1-1,ASSTRTGVNTEAF
TRBV30,TRBJ2-1,AWSAGQGISNEQF
TRBV15,TRBJ2-7,ATSRDYLSYEQY
TRBV5-1,TRBJ1-2,ASSLTGGVNYGYT
TRBV7-3,TRBJ2-1,ASSPSGNEQF
TRBV24-1,TRBJ2-7,ATSDRGQSYEQY
TRBV10-2,TRBJ2-4,ASSLKRGGENIQY
TRBV14,TRBJ1-1,ASRTRGSSEAF
TRBV9,TRBJ2-2,ASSARTSGANTGELF
TRBV7-7,TRBJ2-5,ASSTRDRVETQY
TRBV30,TRBJ1-3,ALGTAGNTIY
TRBV4-3,TRBJ1-2,ASSQDGRQGRGYT
TRBV28,TRBJ1-5,ASRPTGIADQPQH
TRBV11-3,TRBJ2-3,ASSLGFPSTGNYVDTQY
TRBV28,TRBJ1-1,ATSEGQINTEAF
TRBV7-3,TRBJ1-2,ASSPTGGRLYGYT
TRBV7-3,TRBJ2-1,ASSLFGGLNNEQF
TRBV10-2,TRBJ1-5,ASSEAGESNQPQH
TRBV4-1,TRBJ2-5,ASSQGSTETQY
TRBV7-3,TRBJ2-3,ASSLDSITDTQY
TRBV2,TRBJ1-4,ASSATGTGGEKLF
TRBV12-3/TRBV12-4,TRBJ1-2,ASSQGIWGYT
TRBV10-3,TRBJ1-4,AISEGQGLEKLF
TRBV18,TRBJ1-5,ASSPAGVRESQPQH
TRBV14,TRBJ2-1,ASSQRGSGRVNEQF
TRBV18,TRBJ2-1,ASSPGGVSYNEQF
TRBV4-1,TRBJ1-4,ASSLAGLTNEKLF
TRBV30,TRBJ1-5,AWSANRASNQPQH
TRBV11-2,TRBJ2-7,ASSLDLLSYEQY
TRBV18,TRBJ1-3,ASSPRDRRFAGNTIY
TRBV20-1,TRBJ1-2,SARVNYGYT
TRBV6-2/TRBV6-3,TRBJ2-5,ASSAGGRETQY
TRBV7-6,TRBJ2-3,ASSPLSGRVNTQY
TRBV27,TRBJ1-4,ASSGTGTNEKLF
TRBV7-2,TRBJ2-7,ASRVTGGQEQY
TRBV10-3,TRBJ2-1,AISDGIQGTYNEQF
TRBV2,TRBJ1-5,ASSEGQISNQPQH
TRBV27,TRBJ2-3,ASSPVASDTQY
TRBV5-1,TRBJ2-3,ASSFTTGTDTQY
TRBV24-1,TRBJ1-2,ATSDYRGYGYT
TRBV5-1,TRBJ2-7,ASSTAGGYHEQY
TRBV15,TRBJ1-2,ATSREVGGVGLGGYT
TRBV30,TRBJ1-5,AWSVNSGLLN
TRBV16,TRBJ2-3,ASSQLGRGSSPSTDTQY
TRBV5-1,TRBJ1-1,ASRSNRVSMNTEAF
TRBV25-1,TRBJ2-4,ASRGGTGQGFIQY
TRBV27,TRBJ1-1,ASSSLAAAEAF
TRBV5-1,TRBJ2-3,ASSPASGGYTDTQY
TRBV28,TRBJ1-2,ASDIGGAHGYGYT
TRBV4-1,TRBJ1-2,ASSQWHRGFYGYT
TRBV3-1/TRBV3-2,TRBJ2-7,ASSLGRAGAFSEQY
TRBV19,TRBJ2-7,ASSIGDRGAYEQY
TRBV7-9,TRBJ1-4,ASSSRGGEIEKLF
TRBV7-8,TRBJ2-1,ASSLIAGGLNEQF